This T cell receptor (beta chain) derives from a study of blood T cell repertoires in COVID-19. CDR3 length: 15 amino acids. V was clipped by 5 bases and J by 6 bases; unmatched bases: 5. Looked up from germline, CDR1 is SEHNR and CDR2 is FQNEAQ (reference sequence). Repertoires were generated with immunoSEQ multiplex PCR, while TCRdb's copy carries only in-frame clones and drops some. The repertoire consists of about 58,000 clones, with around 91% occurring once and the leading ten covering roughly an eighth. The V and J genes are TRBV7-9 and TRBJ2-3; 13 positions match TRBD2. Sequenced material: peripheral blood. The origin of this receptor is a woman aged 55-75 years with active COVID-19. CDR3 nucleotide sequence: TGTGCCAGCAGCAAACTAGCGGGGGGGCGGGATACGCAGTATTTT. Amino acid sequence: CASSKLAGGRDTQYF.